The source of this TCR beta chain is a study of breast tumors, draining lymph nodes, adjacent tissues (dated by TCRdb to 2015 to 2016). About the full investigation: The study compared TCR beta repertoires across tumor, adjacent nontumor tissue and axillary lymph nodes from breast cancer patients. The study aimed to assess the relationships and possible T-cell exchange between tumor, surrounding tissue and draining lymph node repertoires in human breast cancer.

Sequencing used an Illumina HiSeq 2000. Multiplex PCR amplification was used to build the TCR beta chain libraries. The amplified TCR beta chain products were analyzed by high-throughput sequencing. TCRdb reprocessed the public reads (quality trimming at Q25 with fastp, clone calling with MiXCR) and kept in-frame beta chains. Each entry is one CDR3 protein sequence, shown with its most common DNA and genes. For this sample there are 150,000 to 200,000 distinct CDR3 sequences; 30% to 40% appear just once. The ten most abundant clones make up 3.8% of the sample. As for this clonotype: No antigen is known for it. Nothing much larger sits one base from this clone, and base qualities are not available.

V loses 4 bases of germline sequence and J loses 2 bases, and the interval between the two ends is 19 bases. CDR1 and CDR2, per the germline V gene, are SGDLS and YYNGEE. From cysteine to phenylalanine, the CDR3 is 17 amino acids long. Only the CDR3 DNA is retained, 51 bases long and in frame from the first base. The study at large found these results: Tumor T-cell repertoires showed less diversity than lymph node repertoires and more diversity than nontumor tissue repertoires, and tumor T-cell repertoires showed preferential V and J gene usage. The similarity between tumor and nontumor tissue repertoires was significantly greater in luminal-like breast cancer than in basal-like breast cancer. The data were considered consistent with most tumor T cells being derived from the lymph node and subsequently expanding within tumor tissue. The study presented the conclusion that tumor T cells originate in lymph nodes as consistent with a hypothesis, not as something directly demonstrated.

Lymph node samples came from the axillary draining lymph nodes of breast cancer patients. The TCR was taken from a female donor with breast cancer. Some clones in this sample may be carry-over from other donors' samples. The sequenced material came from axillary lymph node tissue. The rearrangement combines TRBV9 with TRBJ2-1; TRBD1 might be the D gene, on 6 matching bases. The DNA is as follows: TGTGCCAGCAGCCCCTCCACCGGGACACCTACCTACAATGAGCAGTTCTTC. It encodes CASSPSTGTPTYNEQFF.